The clone carrying this T cell receptor (beta chain) appeared a single time. Its antigen is unidentified. This sample stems from a study of cytomegalovirus exposure and HLA in healthy donors. General study findings and limits: Sequencing likely caused a cluster of highly shared sequence variants. Later analysis indicated greater clonal expansion among HLA-associated TCR beta chains than among equally common other chains. A classifier reportedly called cytomegalovirus status with high sensitivity and specificity.

The PCR used 60 Vbeta and 13 Jbeta primers. Profiled with immunoSEQ multiplex PCR; TCRdb holds only in-frame clones, not every one. Counted here are about 130,000 clones, approximately 70% occurring once; the ten biggest clones make up more than 1.5%. The material sequenced was PBMCs. The receptor comes from a human donor in good health.

CDR3 nucleotides: TGTGCCAGCAGTTACGTCTCTAGCAATCACGAGCAGTACTTC. Translating it yields CASSYVSSNHEQYF. The chain has TRBV6-5 and TRBJ2-7; D might be TRBD2 (5 bases). This CDR3 has 14 amino acids. The germline CDR1 and CDR2 sequences are MNHEY and SVGAGI. V dropped 2 bases and J dropped 5 bases, with 13 bases sitting between them.